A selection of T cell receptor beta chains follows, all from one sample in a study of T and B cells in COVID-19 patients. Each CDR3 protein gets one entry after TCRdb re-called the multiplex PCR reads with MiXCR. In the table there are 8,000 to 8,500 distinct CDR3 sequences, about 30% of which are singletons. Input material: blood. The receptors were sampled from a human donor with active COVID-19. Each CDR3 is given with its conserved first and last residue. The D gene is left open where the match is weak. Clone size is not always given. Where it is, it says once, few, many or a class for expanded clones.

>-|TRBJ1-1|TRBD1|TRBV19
CASSPGQGDRNPEAFF
TGTGCCAGTAGTCCGGGACAGGGAGATAGAAACCCTGAAGCTTTCTTT
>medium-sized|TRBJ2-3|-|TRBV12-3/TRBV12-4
CASSLSAGYGTQYF
TGTGCCAGCAGTTTATCGGCGGGATATGGTACGCAGTATTTT
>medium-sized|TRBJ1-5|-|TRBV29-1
CSVVSGNSNQPQHF
TGCAGCGTTGTATCAGGGAACAGCAATCAGCCCCAGCATTTT
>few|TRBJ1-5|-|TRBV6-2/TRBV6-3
CASSYGRTQPQHF
TGTGCCAGCAGTTACGGAAGAACACAGCCCCAGCATTTT
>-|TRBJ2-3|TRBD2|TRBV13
CASSSWELSGGALTDTQYF
TGTGCCAGCAGCTCCTGGGAGCTGAGCGGGGGGGCGTTGACAGATACGCAGTATTTT
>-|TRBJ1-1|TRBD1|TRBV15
CATSSFRTGDFGYTEAFF
TGTGCCACCAGCAGTTTCCGGACAGGGGACTTCGGATACACTGAAGCTTTCTTT
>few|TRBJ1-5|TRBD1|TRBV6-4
CASRADRGRLLGNQPQHF
TGTGCCAGCAGGGCGGACAGGGGGCGCCTTCTGGGCAATCAGCCCCAGCATTTT
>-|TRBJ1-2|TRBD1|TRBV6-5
CASRQGTYGYTF
TGTGCCAGCCGACAGGGGACCTATGGCTACACCTTC
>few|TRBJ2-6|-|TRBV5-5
CASSLRQDSGANVLTF
TGTGCCAGCAGCTTGAGACAGGACTCTGGGGCCAACGTCCTGACTTTC
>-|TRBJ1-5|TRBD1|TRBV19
CASSRTGSHSNQPQHF
TGTGCCAGTAGTAGGACAGGGTCTCATAGCAATCAGCCCCAGCATTTT
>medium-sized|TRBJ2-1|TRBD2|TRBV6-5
CASSYLRLAGGVNDEQFF
TGTGCCAGCAGTTACCTTCGACTAGCGGGGGGGGTTAACGATGAGCAGTTCTTC